Presented here are 29 T cell receptor beta chains from one specimen sequenced in a study of metastatic and nonmetastatic thyroid tumors. None of the patients had undergone any treatment ahead of thyroid surgery. TCRdb used MiXCR to call clones anew from the PCR reads. Among about 22,000 clones, 13% to 15% were seen once, and the ten largest hold roughly 14%. Sequenced sample: tumor tissue. The receptors shown here come from a female donor with papillary thyroid cancer or a benign thyroid nodule (not recorded which). Some clones in this sample may be carry-over from other donors' samples.

This clone was counted many times. This sequence joins TRBV20-1 and TRBJ1-1; TRBD1 matches 7 bases. In germline, CDR1 is DFQATT, CDR2 SNEGSKA (reference sequence). The junction had 11 bases not matched to a gene; V was cut back by 0 bases and J by 1 base. This CDR3 is 17 amino acids long. The chain's CDR3 is CSARDPRGSGGNTEAFF. CDR3 DNA sequence: TGCAGTGCTAGAGACCCCAGGGGTTCAGGGGGGAACACTGAAGCTTTCTTT.

By proportion, this clone is medium-sized (0.01 to 0.1%). This chain connects TRBV6-1 to TRBJ1-6; D possibly corresponds to TRBD1 (6 bases). V gave up 6 bases and J gave up 2 bases, with 14 bases separating them. CDR1 MNHNS and CDR2 SASEGT come from the germline V gene. The CDR3 is made up of 16 amino acids. CDR3 sequence reads: CASRPGVVPYNSPLHF. The CDR3 nucleotides read TGTGCCAGCAGGCCAGGGGTAGTCCCCTATAATTCACCCCTCCACTTT.

This clone was observed at least ten times. The V gene is TRBV15, the J gene TRBJ1-1; no definite D call. The CDR3 is 14 residues long. Trimming left V 1 base short and J 3 bases short, with 9 bases between. The germline V gene has CDR1 LNHNV and CDR2 YYDKDF (reference sequence). The CDR3 nucleotides read TGTGCCACCAGCAGAGCCGGACGCGACACTGAAGCTTTCTTT. This sequence encodes CATSRAGRDTEAFF.

This clone was seen many times. The rearrangement uses TRBV20-1 and TRBJ2-2, with D unclear. This CDR3 spans 14 amino acids. Germline V gene lookup returns CDR1 DFQATT and CDR2 SNEGSKA (reference sequence). Between the trimmed V and J ends, which lost 5 bases and 6 bases, there was a span of 16 bases. The DNA for the CDR3 is TGCAGTGCTGGCGACATCCGGGCCCCCGGGGAGCTGTTTTTT. Translation gives CSAGDIRAPGELFF.

CDR3 residues: CSARDRPSGYRHGYTF. CDR3 nucleotide sequence: TGCAGTGCTAGAGACCGCCCCTCAGGTTATCGACATGGCTACACCTTC. The chain has TRBV20-1 and TRBJ1-2; no clear D gene. Trimming stripped 0 bases from V and 6 bases from J, with 20 bases between. Germline V gene data show CDR1 as DFQATT and CDR2 as SNEGSKA (reference sequence). The CDR3 sequence is 16 residues long.

This clone was seen a handful of times. A much larger clone lies one base from this, so it may be a read error. The same CDR3 is also encoded by other DNA sequences in this sample. The rearrangement links TRBV19 to TRBJ2-1; D may correspond to TRBD1 or TRBD2 (5 bases each). Trimming removed 4 bases from V and 10 bases from J, with 14 bases in between. The CDR3 loop spans 13 amino acids. The germline gives CDR1 LNHDA, CDR2 SQIVND (reference sequence). The CDR3 DNA follows: TGTGCCAGTAGTAGGGGGTTTGGCAACGAGCAGTTCTTC. Its translation: CASSRGFGNEQFF. Combining the CDR3 with reference TRBV19 and TRBJ2-1 gives the whole variable domain DGGITQSPKYLFRKEGQNVTLSCEQNLNHDAMYWYRQDPGQGLRLIYYSQIVNDFQKGDIAEGYSVSREKKESFPLTVTSAQKNPTAFYLCASSRGFGNEQFFGPGTRLTVL.

This clone was counted many times. The V and J genes are TRBV7-6 and TRBJ2-1; D call uncertain. The V gene lost 1 base and the J gene lost 0 bases, with 10 bases spanning the gap. The germline CDR1 and CDR2 sequences are SGHVS and FNYEAQ. CDR3 length: 16 amino acids. This CDR3 is CASSLVGFDSYNEQFF. The CDR3 DNA sequence: TGTGCCAGCAGCTTAGTGGGATTTGACTCCTACAATGAGCAGTTCTTC.

The table lists this clone with many counts. V is TRBV5-1 and J is TRBJ1-1, with D uncertain. Germline V gene data show CDR1 as SGHRS and CDR2 as YFSETQ. The CDR3 covers 12 residues. V was cut by 2 bases and J by 5 bases, with 7 bases left in between. The chain's CDR3 is CASSFGETEAFF. In DNA form, the CDR3 reads TGCGCCAGCAGCTTCGGGGAGACTGAAGCTTTCTTT. The full variable domain, with the rest looked up from reference TRBV5-1 and TRBJ1-1, is KAGVTQTPRYLIKTRGQQVTLSCSPISGHRSVSWYQQTPGQGLQFLFEYFSETQRNKGNFPGRFSGRQFSNSRSEMNVSTLELGDSALYLCASSFGETEAFFGQGTRLTVV.

This clone came up many times. The CDR3 DNA follows: TGTGCCAGCAGTTGGGGGGGCCCCGAGGCAAAAGCTTTCTTT. This codes for CASSWGGPEAKAFF. The chain uses TRBV27 and TRBJ1-1, with D possibly TRBD1 on 6 matching bases. Trimming cost V 4 bases and J 9 bases, with 18 bases left between them. The CDR3 has 14 amino acids. The germline V gene encodes CDR1 MNHEY and CDR2 SMNVEV (reference sequence).

The chain links TRBV30 to TRBJ1-1; D not certain. The CDR3 runs to 12 residues. V dropped 4 bases and J dropped 0 bases, with 6 bases sitting between them. Looked up from germline, CDR1 is GTSNPN and CDR2 is SVGIG (reference sequence). DNA of the CDR3: TGTGCCTGGAAGCGGTTGAACACTGAAGCTTTCTTT. This translates into CAWKRLNTEAFF.

The CDR3, as DNA: TGCGCCAGCAGCTTGGCCCAGGGGAGTCGGACTGAAGCTTTCTTT. Its translation: CASSLAQGSRTEAFF. The V gene is TRBV5-1, the J gene TRBJ1-1; D possibly corresponds to TRBD1 (6 bases). Germline CDR1 reads SGHRS; CDR2 reads YFSETQ. The V and J ends lost 0 bases and 5 bases respectively, with 14 bases between them. This CDR3 comprises 15 residues.

This clone was seen at least ten times. The chain links TRBV5-1 to TRBJ1-6; no clear D. The CDR3 has 15 amino acids. Germline V lookup: CDR1 SGHRS, CDR2 YFSETQ. Deletions cut 3 bases from V and 7 bases from J, with 14 bases between. The CDR3 protein is CASSSRSLGNSPLHF. In DNA form, the CDR3 reads TGCGCCAGCAGCTCCCGGTCCCTGGGGAATTCACCCCTCCACTTT.

The sample holds many counts of this clone. This sequence joins TRBV9 and TRBJ2-6, with no clear D. The germline gives CDR1 SGDLS, CDR2 YYNGEE. V lost 0 bases to trimming and J lost 2 bases, with 9 bases between them. This CDR3 spans 16 amino acids. This CDR3 reads CASSVATAAGANVLTF. In nucleotides, the CDR3 is TGTGCCAGCAGCGTAGCTACTGCAGCTGGGGCCAACGTCCTGACTTTC.

J is TRBJ1-2 and V is TRBV6-1; possibly TRBD1 for D (6 bases). V was clipped by 7 bases and J by 5 bases, with 14 bases between them. The CDR3 runs to 13 residues. Germline CDR1 reads MNHNS; CDR2 reads SASEGT. The CDR3 region is CASITEQGYGYTF. CDR3 nucleotide sequence: TGTGCCAGCATCACAGAACAGGGTTATGGCTACACCTTC.

This clone was seen ten or more times. The chain recombines TRBV4-2 with TRBJ2-2; no reliable D call. Trimming pared 1 base from V and 4 bases from J, leaving 10 bases between. This CDR3 region has 15 residues. From germline, CDR1 is LGHNA and CDR2 YNFKEQ. CDR3 nucleotide sequence: TGTGCCAGCAGCCAAGGCCCCTACCTCACCGGGGAGCTGTTTTTT. Amino acids: CASSQGPYLTGELFF.

This clone has ten or more counts. The chain combines TRBV5-1 with TRBJ1-6; tentative D call: TRBD1 (5 bases). Germline CDR1 and CDR2: SGHRS and YFSETQ. The V and J ends lost 4 bases and 5 bases respectively, with 13 bases between them. This CDR3 region has 15 residues. The CDR3 reads CASSPRPGDNSPLHF. DNA for the CDR3: TGCGCCAGCAGCCCTCGACCGGGGGATAATTCACCCCTCCACTTT.

In its sample, this clone ranks as medium-sized. Within the sample, other DNA sequences also encode this same CDR3. The chain joins TRBV12-5 to TRBJ2-2, with D possibly called TRBD1 or TRBD2 (5 bases each). Deletions cut 7 bases from V and 3 bases from J, with 15 bases between. This CDR3 region has 15 residues. Germline V gene lookup returns CDR1 LGHNT and CDR2 FRNRAP. The DNA of the CDR3 is TGTGCTAGTGACCCCGACATGGGGGACACCGGGGAGCTGTTTTTT. Amino acid sequence: CASDPDMGDTGELFF. Full variable domain (remainder filled in from reference TRBV12-5 and TRBJ2-2): DARVTQTPRHKVTEMGQEVTMRCQPILGHNTVFWYRQTMMQGLELLAYFRNRAPLDDSGMPKDRFSAEMPDATLATLKIQPSEPRDSAVYFCASDPDMGDTGELFFGEGSRLTVL.

This clone was counted many times. The chain has TRBV20-1 and TRBJ2-3; a possible D gene is TRBD2 (7 bases). Trimming took off 6 bases at V and 1 base at J, with 11 bases between the two ends. CDR1 DFQATT and CDR2 SNEGSKA come from the germline V gene (reference sequence). There are 13 residues in the CDR3. CDR3 sequence: CSAKGGGTDTQYF. The CDR3 bases are TGCAGTGCCAAGGGGGGGGGCACAGATACGCAGTATTTT.

This chain joins TRBV12-3 or TRBV12-4 and TRBJ2-3; D perhaps matches TRBD1 (6 bases). The CDR3 covers 16 residues. Between the trimmed V and J ends, which lost 6 bases and 1 base, there was a span of 17 bases. The CDR3 spells CASSKRVTGGTDTQYF. The CDR3 DNA reads as TGTGCCAGCAGCAAAAGGGTGACAGGAGGCACAGATACGCAGTATTTT.

The rearrangement uses TRBV6-2 or TRBV6-3 and TRBJ2-1; 9 positions agree with TRBD2. Germline V CDR1 and CDR2: MNHEY, SVGEGT. This CDR3 contains 15 residues. J lost 6 bases, V lost 1 base, and 4 bases had no gene match. The CDR3 loop reads CASSYLREGLNEQFF. In nucleotides, the CDR3 is TGTGCCAGCAGTTACTTGCGGGAGGGCCTCAATGAGCAGTTCTTC.

In this sample, this clone turned up once. A read error may explain this, as a much larger clone is one base away. The sample contains more than one DNA sequence encoding this CDR3. The V and J genes are TRBV18 and TRBJ2-1; D is undetermined. This CDR3 has 13 residues. From germline, CDR1 is KGHSH and CDR2 LQKENI. The CDR3 sequence is CASSPRGLNEQLF. The CDR3 region has the DNA TGTGCCAGCTCACCAAGAGGCTTAAATGAACAGCTCTTC. The full variable domain, in which reference TRBV18 and TRBJ2-1 provide the parts outside the CDR3, is NAGVMQNPRHLVRRRGQEARLRCSPMKGHSHVYWYRQLPEEGLKFMVYLQKENIIDESGMPKERFSAEFPKEGPSILRIQQVVRGDSAAYFCASSPRGLNEQLFGPGTRLTVL.

The chain employs TRBV15 and TRBJ2-3; 10 nucleotides align to TRBD2. V was clipped by 0 bases and J by 0 bases; unmatched bases: 6. CDR1 and CDR2 (germline): LNHNV, YYDKDF (reference sequence). This CDR3 has 18 amino acids. CDR3 protein: CATSRDTLAGASTDTQYF. Written as DNA, the CDR3 is TGTGCCACCAGCAGAGACACCCTAGCGGGGGCGAGCACAGATACGCAGTATTTT.

The sample holds many counts of this clone. The chain carries TRBV12-3 or TRBV12-4 and TRBJ2-3; 12 positions match TRBD2. The length of the CDR3 is 18 residues. V gave up 4 bases and J gave up 1 base; unmatched junction bases: 9. CDR3 residues: CASSSTELAGGGTDTQYF. In DNA, the CDR3 is TGTGCCAGCAGTTCCACCGAGCTAGCGGGAGGGGGCACAGATACGCAGTATTTT.

This clone has ten or more counts. Here the CDR3 reads CASSDNLEASQYF. CDR3 DNA: TGTGCCAGCTCCGATAATTTAGAGGCGTCCCAGTACTTC. The chain recombines TRBV18 with TRBJ2-5, with no clear D. Deletions cut 6 bases from V and 9 bases from J, with 17 bases between. The length of the CDR3 is 13 residues. The germline V gene has CDR1 KGHSH and CDR2 LQKENI. Supplemented by reference TRBV18 and TRBJ2-5, the full variable domain reads NAGVMQNPRHLVRRRGQEARLRCSPMKGHSHVYWYRQLPEEGLKFMVYLQKENIIDESGMPKERFSAEFPKEGPSILRIQQVVRGDSAAYFCASSDNLEASQYFGPGTRLLVL.

The chain couples TRBV5-1 to TRBJ2-3; a possible D gene is TRBD1 (5 bases). Per the germline V gene, CDR1 is SGHRS and CDR2 is YFSETQ. The CDR3 is 16 residues long. The V end lost 1 base, the J end lost 6 bases, and 18 bases lay between the germline ends. For the CDR3, the DNA is TGCGCCAGCAGCTTGCCGACAGTGGGGTGTAAGGATACGCAGTATTTT. Its protein product is CASSLPTVGCKDTQYF.

This clone was counted ten times or more. The chain has TRBV9 and TRBJ2-6; 7 nucleotides align to TRBD1. Trimming took 1 base from V and 2 from J; bases not matched to a gene: 12. This CDR3 contains 19 residues. Germline V lookup: CDR1 SGDLS, CDR2 YYNGEE. In nucleotides, the CDR3 is TGTGCCAGCAGCGTAAATTTCGACAGGGAAAGAGCTGGGGCCAACGTCCTGACTTTC. Amino acids: CASSVNFDRERAGANVLTF.

This clone was detected ten times or more. The rearrangement joins TRBV12-3 or TRBV12-4 to TRBJ2-1, with TRBD2 matching 14 bases. V lost 7 bases, J lost 6 bases, and 5 bases stayed unmatched. CDR3 length: 15 residues. Written as DNA, the CDR3 is TGTGCCAGCAACCCCGGGACTAGCGGGAGCAATGAGCAGTTCTTC. It codes for CASNPGTSGSNEQFF.

This clone was counted ten times or more. The chain has TRBV30 and TRBJ1-2; unclear D gene. V lost 2 bases and J 1 base, leaving 8 bases between the germline ends. Germline V gene sequence: CDR1 GTSNPN, CDR2 SVGIG (reference sequence). There are 13 residues in the CDR3. CDR3 in DNA: TGTGCCTGGAGTTTACCCCTTAACTATGGCTACACCTTC. It is translated as CAWSLPLNYGYTF.

This clone showed up many times. The chain links TRBV6-1 to TRBJ2-7; TRBD2 matches at 13 bases. Germline-derived CDR1 and CDR2 are MNHNS and SASEGT. V lost 7 bases, J lost 6 bases, and 6 bases stayed unmatched. The CDR3 runs 14 residues. CDR3: CASTTSGGVSEQYF. The DNA for the CDR3 is TGTGCCAGCACAACTAGCGGGGGGGTCTCCGAGCAGTACTTC.